The 30 T cell receptor beta chains below all came from one sample that was sequenced in a study of T cells after yellow fever vaccination. TCRdb reprocessed the 5' RACE reads with MiXCR, giving one entry per CDR3 protein. The table lists 200,000 to 300,000 distinct CDR3 sequences, approximately 12% of them singletons, with 0.4% to 0.55% in the top ten. Source: CD4+ T cells sorted from PBMCs, taken 45 days after the yellow fever booster vaccination. These receptor sequences come from a man between 25 and 39 years old who received the YFV17D yellow fever vaccine.

The V and J genes are TRBV5-6 and TRBJ1-1; D is perhaps TRBD1 (6 bases). Germline V gives CDR1 SGHDT, CDR2 YYEEEE. This CDR3 is 15 amino acids long. V gave up 0 bases and J gave up 7 bases, with 16 bases separating them. DNA of the CDR3: TGTGCCAGCAGCTTGGTTGGGGGCTCGACGGGTGAAGCTTTCTTT. Its protein is CASSLVGGSTGEAFF.

The rearrangement uses TRBV7-2 and TRBJ2-5; D perhaps matches TRBD1 (6 bases). Germline-derived CDR1 and CDR2 are SGHTA and FQGNSA. The CDR3 spans 14 residues. V lost 2 bases to trimming and J lost 5 bases, with 12 bases between them. CDR3 nucleotides: TGTGCCAGCAGCTTAAGGGGGATCGGGGAGACCCAGTACTTC. Amino acids: CASSLRGIGETQYF.

This clonotype showed up just a few times. The V and J genes are TRBV28 and TRBJ2-7; D perhaps matches TRBD1 (6 bases). Germline V gene lookup returns CDR1 MDHEN and CDR2 SYDVKM. The CDR3 has 11 amino acids. V was cut by 8 bases and J by 1 base, with 6 bases left in between. The DNA of the CDR3 is TGTGCCAGCGGACAGTCCTACGAGCAGTACTTC. Translation: CASGQSYEQYF. Together with reference TRBV28 and TRBJ2-7, the CDR3 gives the full variable domain: DVKVTQSSRYLVKRTGEKVFLECVQDMDHENMFWYRQDPGLGLRLIYFSYDVKMKEKGDIPEGYSVSREKKERFSLILESASTNQTSMYLCASGQSYEQYFGPGTRLTVT.

The chain uses TRBV4-3 and TRBJ1-4, with D possibly being TRBD1 (6 bases). Germline V gene lookup returns CDR1 LGHNA and CDR2 YSLEER. The CDR3 length is 16 residues. With 0 bases removed from V and 3 bases from J, the gap between germline ends came to 11 bases. In nucleotides, the CDR3 is TGCGCCAGCAGCCAAGATCTCAGGGGTCCTAATGAAAAACTGTTTTTT. This codes for CASSQDLRGPNEKLFF.

There are a few counts of this clonotype. This rearrangement joins TRBV29-1 to TRBJ2-3; possible D gene TRBD1, 5 bases. Germline V lookup: CDR1 SQVTM, CDR2 ANQGSEA. With 6 bases removed from V and 1 base from J, the gap between germline ends came to 11 bases. The CDR3 consists of 13 residues. Written as DNA, the CDR3 is TGCAGCGTCCTGGGCAGGGGCACAGATACGCAGTATTTT. This sequence encodes CSVLGRGTDTQYF.

The chain combines TRBV19 with TRBJ2-1; D might be TRBD2 (6 bases). The germline gives CDR1 LNHDA, CDR2 SQIVND (reference sequence). The CDR3 loop spans 15 amino acids. With 8 bases removed from V and 10 bases from J, the gap between germline ends came to 24 bases. The CDR3 here is CASSLFLGGTGEQFF. The CDR3 bases are TGTGCCAGTTCCCTATTCCTTGGCGGGACCGGCGAGCAGTTCTTC.

The rearrangement links TRBV7-2 to TRBJ2-7; 11 bases fit TRBD1. V trimming: 0 bases; J trimming: 6 bases; junction bases outside the gene matches: 4. This CDR3 region has 15 residues. Per germline, CDR1 SGHTA and CDR2 FQGNSA. For the CDR3, the DNA is TGTGCCAGCAGCTTAGCGCTGGGGACAGGGGGCGAGCAGTACTTC. Translated, it gives CASSLALGTGGEQYF.

This clonotype was observed a few times. This rearrangement joins TRBV12-3 or TRBV12-4 to TRBJ2-1; D ambiguous. The V and J ends lost 5 bases and 4 bases respectively, with 15 bases between them. This CDR3 is built from 15 residues. The CDR3 reads CASSLSTPVYNEQFF. The DNA for the CDR3 is TGTGCCAGCAGTCTAAGTACCCCCGTTTACAATGAGCAGTTCTTC.

The rearrangement joins TRBV7-6 to TRBJ2-7; TRBD1 aligns across 9 bases. The CDR3 is made up of 16 amino acids. Germline values: CDR1 SGHVS, CDR2 FNYEAQ. The J segment lost 2 bases and the V segment lost 5 bases, leaving 10 bases of the junction unmatched. The CDR3 here is CASSPQQTGGAYEQYF. CDR3 bases: TGTGCCAGCAGCCCCCAACAGACAGGGGGAGCCTACGAGCAGTACTTC.

This chain links TRBV7-2 with TRBJ2-4; D is undetermined. CDR1 and CDR2 (germline): SGHTA, FQGNSA. The CDR3 has 15 amino acids. Trimming took 3 bases from V and 2 from J, leaving 11 bases between them. The CDR3 DNA is TGTGCCAGCAGCTTTAATAGAGGTACCAAAAACATTCAGTACTTC. It specifies CASSFNRGTKNIQYF.

The rearrangement links TRBV7-2 to TRBJ2-7, with TRBD1 identical over 7 bases. Per germline, CDR1 SGHTA and CDR2 FQGNSA. Losses at the gene ends were 4 bases for V and 3 bases for J; bases not matched to a gene: 6. The CDR3 covers 14 residues. CDR3 amino acids: CASSSQTGFYEQYF. In nucleotides, the CDR3 is TGTGCCAGCAGCTCGCAGACAGGGTTCTACGAGCAGTACTTC.

The V gene is TRBV5-1, the J gene TRBJ2-1; 8 positions agree with TRBD1. Germline-derived CDR1 and CDR2 are SGHRS and YFSETQ. The CDR3 contains 19 residues. V shed 0 bases and J 1 base; nucleotides not matched to a gene: 12. This chain's CDR3 is CASSLGPGTGALSYNEQFF. CDR3 nucleotides: TGCGCCAGCAGCTTGGGTCCCGGGACAGGTGCGCTGTCCTACAATGAGCAGTTCTTC.

This sequence joins TRBV5-4 and TRBJ2-3; D not resolved. Germline assignment: CDR1 SGHNT and CDR2 YYREEE (reference sequence). The CDR3 is 15 amino acids. Trimming removed 4 bases at V and 0 bases at J, with 12 bases between. The CDR3 sequence: CASSRHSRSTDTQYF. CDR3 in DNA: TGTGCCAGCAGCCGACACAGTAGGAGCACAGATACGCAGTATTTT.

V is TRBV25-1 and J is TRBJ2-2; D uncertain. The germline V gene encodes CDR1 MGHDK and CDR2 SYGVNS. This CDR3 has 13 residues. Trimming removed 6 bases at V and 5 bases at J, with 10 bases between. CDR3 in amino acids: CASRFTPTGELFF. CDR3 DNA sequence: TGTGCCAGCAGGTTTACCCCGACCGGGGAGCTGTTTTTT.

J is TRBJ2-3 and V is TRBV6-1; 13 nucleotides agree with TRBD2. The CDR3 covers 15 residues. The J segment lost 3 bases and the V segment lost 7 bases, leaving 4 bases of the junction unmatched. Germline-derived CDR1 and CDR2 are MNHNS and SASEGT. For the CDR3, the DNA is TGTGCCAGCAATAAGGGACTAGCGGGAACAGATACGCAGTATTTT. Protein: CASNKGLAGTDTQYF.

This clonotype was seen repeatedly, ten times or more. This sequence joins TRBV11-2 and TRBJ2-7; perhaps TRBD2 as D (6 bases). This CDR3 comprises 17 residues. Germline-derived CDR1 and CDR2 are SGHAT and FQNNGV. V lost 1 base and J 0 bases, leaving 16 bases between the germline ends. The CDR3 sequence: CASSLVSTEGVSYEQYF. CDR3 in DNA: TGTGCCAGCAGCTTAGTGTCCACGGAGGGAGTCTCCTACGAGCAGTACTTC. The entire variable domain, with the rest obtained from reference TRBV11-2 and TRBJ2-7, is as follows: EAGVAQSPRYKIIEKRQSVAFWCNPISGHATLYWYQQILGQGPKLLIQFQNNGVVDDSQLPKDRFSAERLKGVDSTLKIQPAKLEDSAVYLCASSLVSTEGVSYEQYFGPGTRLTVT.

The rearrangement joins TRBV10-3 to TRBJ1-2; unclear D gene. The CDR3 is 13 residues long. The ends were cut back, 3 bases at V and 5 bases at J, with 10 bases in the middle. Germline V gene sequence: CDR1 ENHRY, CDR2 SYGVKD. Written as DNA, the CDR3 is TGTGCCATCAGTGACGGCGTCGGTTATGGCTACACCTTC. Translated, it gives CAISDGVGYGYTF.

The sample holds a few counts of this clonotype. The rearrangement joins TRBV5-1 to TRBJ2-7; no reliable D call. The V end lost 0 bases, the J end lost 6 bases, and 16 bases lay between the germline ends. The length of the CDR3 is 15 residues. Germline CDR1 reads SGHRS; CDR2 reads YFSETQ. The CDR3 DNA is TGCGCCAGCAGCTTGGGTGGCCCGAACTCGGCCGAGCAGTACTTC. Protein: CASSLGGPNSAEQYF. Variable domain in full (rest from reference TRBV5-1 and TRBJ2-7): KAGVTQTPRYLIKTRGQQVTLSCSPISGHRSVSWYQQTPGQGLQFLFEYFSETQRNKGNFPGRFSGRQFSNSRSEMNVSTLELGDSALYLCASSLGGPNSAEQYFGPGTRLTVT.

The chain uses TRBV5-1 and TRBJ2-7; tentatively, D is TRBD2 (5 bases). The CDR3 has 15 amino acids. Germline CDR1 and CDR2: SGHRS and YFSETQ. With 0 bases removed from V and 2 bases from J, the gap between germline ends came to 12 bases. In DNA, the CDR3 is TGCGCCAGCAGCTTGGAGTTACGCGGGCCCTACGAGCAGTACTTC. It specifies CASSLELRGPYEQYF.

There are a few counts of this clonotype. The rearrangement joins TRBV4-3 to TRBJ2-2, with D unresolved. Germline assignment: CDR1 LGHNA and CDR2 YSLEER. V shed 1 base and J shed 4 bases, with 10 bases lying between them. This CDR3 is built from 15 residues. The CDR3 DNA follows: TGCGCCAGCAGCCAAGCCTGGCTTGGCACCGGGGAGCTGTTTTTT. It is translated as CASSQAWLGTGELFF.

This clonotype was seen ten or more times. The chain employs TRBV28 and TRBJ2-3; TRBD2 is a possible D gene (5 bases). Germline assignment: CDR1 MDHEN and CDR2 SYDVKM. Between the trimmed V and J ends, which lost 5 bases and 7 bases, there was a span of 10 bases. The CDR3 runs 12 residues. In DNA form, the CDR3 reads TGTGCCAGCAGTACGGGGTCGAATACGCAGTATTTT. The encoded protein is CASSTGSNTQYF.

This clonotype has a handful of counts. The chain recombines TRBV15 with TRBJ2-1; TRBD2 matches at 7 bases. Looked up from germline, CDR1 is LNHNV and CDR2 is YYDKDF (reference sequence). With V trimmed by 1 base and J by 0 bases, 12 bases remained unmatched. This CDR3 is 19 amino acids long. In nucleotides, the CDR3 is TGTGCCACCAGCAGAGGGTCCGAACTAGCGAAGTACTCCTACAATGAGCAGTTCTTC. It encodes CATSRGSELAKYSYNEQFF.

This chain uses TRBV12-3 or TRBV12-4 with TRBJ2-2, with D perhaps matching TRBD1 (6 bases). The CDR3 totals 14 residues. The ends were cut back, 7 bases at V and 3 bases at J, with 12 bases in the middle. CDR3 sequence: CASNQGRDTGELFF. The CDR3, as DNA: TGTGCCAGCAACCAGGGGCGGGACACCGGGGAGCTGTTTTTT.

This chain joins TRBV15 and TRBJ2-1; D remains ambiguous. V was shortened by 1 base and J by 8 bases, with 15 bases between the two germline ends. The CDR3 contains 15 residues. CDR1 LNHNV and CDR2 YYDKDF come from the germline V gene (reference sequence). The CDR3 DNA reads as TGTGCCACCAGCAGAGGTCAGTCCCCGGCAGATGAGCAGTTCTTC. Its translation: CATSRGQSPADEQFF.

This clonotype occurred a few times. V gene TRBV14 combines with J gene TRBJ2-1; 10 bases match TRBD2. CDR1 and CDR2 from the germline V gene are SGHDN and FVKESK. This CDR3 has 16 amino acids. J lost 4 bases, V lost 4 bases, and 7 bases had no gene match. CDR3 residues: CASSPGLAAIYNEQFF. In DNA form, the CDR3 reads TGTGCCAGCAGCCCTGGACTAGCGGCAATTTACAATGAGCAGTTCTTC.

The J gene is TRBJ1-5, the V gene TRBV27; no clear D. The CDR3 loop spans 18 amino acids. Germline-derived CDR1 and CDR2 are MNHEY and SMNVEV (reference sequence). V lost 6 bases, J lost 4 bases, and 25 bases lay in between. This CDR3 is CASRPRKGRETLNQPQHF. CDR3 coding DNA: TGTGCCAGCAGACCACGCAAGGGCCGGGAAACCTTGAATCAGCCCCAGCATTTT.

The chain is built from TRBV10-3 and TRBJ2-1; TRBD1 agrees at 10 bases. V dropped 10 bases and J dropped 3; count of bases not matched to a gene: 3. This CDR3 region has 13 residues. Germline-derived CDR1 and CDR2 are ENHRY and SYGVKD. The CDR3, as DNA: TGTGCCACCGGGGACAGGGGCTACAATGAGCAGTTCTTC. The encoded protein is CATGDRGYNEQFF.

This clonotype was seen a few times. The chain recombines TRBV11-2 with TRBJ2-7; D is ambiguous. CDR1 SGHAT and CDR2 FQNNGV come from the germline V gene. The CDR3 length is 12 residues. Between the trimmed V and J ends, which lost 5 bases and 7 bases, there was a span of 12 bases. This CDR3 is CASSRNGLEQYF. CDR3 sequence (DNA): TGTGCCAGCAGCCGTAACGGGTTAGAGCAGTACTTC.

This clonotype was seen only a few times. V is TRBV28 and J is TRBJ2-5; TRBD2 might be the D (6 bases). Germline V CDR1 and CDR2: MDHEN, SYDVKM. The CDR3 length is 13 residues. V was cut by 7 bases and J by 5 bases, with 14 bases left in between. The DNA for the CDR3 is TGTGCCAGCATGGGGTTGGGGAGGGAGACCCAGTACTTC. As protein: CASMGLGRETQYF.

V usage is TRBV20-1 and J usage is TRBJ1-1; D is possibly TRBD1 (6 bases). Germline V gives CDR1 DFQATT, CDR2 SNEGSKA (reference sequence). V lost 7 bases, J lost 2 bases, and 14 bases lay in between. The CDR3 covers 13 residues. CDR3 region: CSVPDSINTEAFF. Here the CDR3 DNA reads TGCAGTGTACCGGACAGCATCAACACTGAAGCTTTCTTT.